This section outlines one T cell receptor (beta chain) sequence together with its context. Trimming removed 5 bases from V and 5 bases from J, with 8 bases in between. The germline gives CDR1 SGHTA, CDR2 FQGNSA. The CDR3 loop spans 12 amino acids. Attachment of unique molecular identifiers was made to individual cDNA molecules. TCRdb called the 5' RACE reads again in MiXCR, with one record for every CDR3 protein. This table holds about 59,000 distinct CDR3 sequences, 9.5% to 15% found once. The data were obtained in a study of early T cells in non-severe SARS-CoV-2 infection. Sequenced input: whole blood. This sequence was found in an adult who was a healthcare worker with PCR-confirmed SARS-CoV-2 infection or an uninfected control (not recorded which). The chain employs TRBV7-2 and TRBJ2-3, with D hard to call. The CDR3 sequence: CASSPLVDTQYF. For the CDR3, the DNA is TGTGCCAGCAGCCCGCTGGTAGATACGCAGTATTTT. Variable domain in full (rest from reference TRBV7-2 and TRBJ2-3): GAGVSQSPSNKVTEKGKDVELRCDPISGHTALYWYRQSLGQGLEFLIYFQGNSAPDKSGLPSDRFSAERTGGSVSTLTIQRTQQEDSAVYLCASSPLVDTQYFGPGTRLTVL.